This T cell receptor beta chain was sequenced in a study of CXCR3 chemokines and chemotherapy response in bladder cancer (dated by TCRdb to the early 2020s). Context from the whole study: The study set out to examine whether the activity of the CXCR3 chemokine system within tumors predicted response to chemotherapy in human bladder cancer.

Library method: PCR. The instrument was an Illumina HiSeq 2500. Through fastp at Q25 and MiXCR, TCRdb rebuilt clones from the public reads, retaining in-frame beta chains. Each CDR3 protein appears once, grouped with its most common genes and DNA. The table for this sample lists some 2,000 distinct CDR3 sequences; around 15% of them were counted only once. The ten most abundant clones make up 30% to 35% of the sample. This clonotype is a singleton in its sample. The target of this receptor is not known. Base qualities were left out, and no much larger clone turns up one base away. One read alone makes for weak evidence. V gives up 6 bases and J gives up 3 bases, and the segment between their germline ends measures 32 bases. The CDR1 and CDR2 encoded by the germline V gene are MNHEY and SVGAGI. Measured from the cysteine to the phenylalanine, the CDR3 is 20 residues long. The CDR3 DNA has 60 bases and is translated from base 1.

The chain employs TRBV6-5 and TRBJ1-2; TRBD1 is perhaps the D gene, given 5 matching bases. The biological material was taken from a patient whose treatment included neoadjuvant chemotherapy. This sequence originates from a human donor with bladder cancer that responded to neoadjuvant chemotherapy. In nucleotide form, the sequence is TGTGCCAGCAGCCCTCCGGGGACTAGGGAGGCCGGGGGTGGTGACTATGGCTACACCTTC. Its coded protein is CASSPPGTREAGGGDYGYTF.